The sequence of this T cell receptor (beta chain) was determined in a study of blood T cell repertoires in COVID-19. Study summary: T cells, B-cell-depleted T cells, or PBMCs provided the cDNA or gDNA that served as material.

Seattle patients were enrolled while actively infected and followed longitudinally. Trimming at V came to 0 bases and at J to 5 bases, leaving 6 bases not matched to a gene. Germline V gene sequence: CDR1 KGHSH, CDR2 LQKENI. The CDR3 covers 15 residues. Original processing methods: Researchers report that nucleated cell counts were estimated from reference gene primer amplification. The assay was immunoSEQ multiplex PCR, and TCRdb's table has in-frame clones only and misses some. The V and J calls and clone size are taken from that table; D and trimming were inferred from the DNA. The sample shows approximately 200,000 clones, roughly 77% of them seen only once. Only a few counts were recorded for this clone.

The sample consisted of peripheral blood. This chain uses TRBV18 with TRBJ2-7; 8 bases are a match to TRBD1. The sequence came from a woman of 80 years or more with COVID-19, enrolled during active disease. As DNA, the CDR3 is TGTGCCAGCTCACCACCGAGCAGGGGGCGACACGAGCAGTACTTC. As protein: CASSPPSRGRHEQYF. Variable domain in full (rest from reference TRBV18 and TRBJ2-7): NAGVMQNPRHLVRRRGQEARLRCSPMKGHSHVYWYRQLPEEGLKFMVYLQKENIIDESGMPKERFSAEFPKEGPSILRIQQVVRGDSAAYFCASSPPSRGRHEQYFGPGTRLTVT.